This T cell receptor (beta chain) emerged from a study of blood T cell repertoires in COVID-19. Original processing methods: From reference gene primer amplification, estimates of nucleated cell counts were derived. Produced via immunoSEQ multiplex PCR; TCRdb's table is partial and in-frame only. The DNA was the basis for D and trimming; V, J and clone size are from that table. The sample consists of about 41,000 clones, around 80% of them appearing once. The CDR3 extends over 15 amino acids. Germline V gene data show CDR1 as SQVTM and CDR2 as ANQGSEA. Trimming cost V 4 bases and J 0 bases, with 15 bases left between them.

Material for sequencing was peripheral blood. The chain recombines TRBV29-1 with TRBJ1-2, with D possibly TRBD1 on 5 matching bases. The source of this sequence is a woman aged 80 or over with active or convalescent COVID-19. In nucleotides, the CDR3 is TGCAGCGTTGCGGACATCCGGGGGTCTAACTATGGCTACACCTTC. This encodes CSVADIRGSNYGYTF.